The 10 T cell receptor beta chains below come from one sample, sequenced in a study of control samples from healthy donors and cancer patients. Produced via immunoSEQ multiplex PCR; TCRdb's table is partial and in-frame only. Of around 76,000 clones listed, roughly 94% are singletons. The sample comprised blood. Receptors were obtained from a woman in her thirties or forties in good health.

CDR3 sequence: CATSDPAGGYNEQFF. DNA for the CDR3: TGTGCCACCAGTGATCCCGCGGGAGGATACAATGAGCAGTTCTTC. The chain recombines TRBV24-1 with TRBJ2-1; 8 bases are a match to TRBD2. Germline trimming cut 3 bases from V and 4 bases from J; bases unmatched to any gene: 4. From germline, CDR1 is KGHDR and CDR2 SFDVKD. The length of the CDR3 is 15 residues.

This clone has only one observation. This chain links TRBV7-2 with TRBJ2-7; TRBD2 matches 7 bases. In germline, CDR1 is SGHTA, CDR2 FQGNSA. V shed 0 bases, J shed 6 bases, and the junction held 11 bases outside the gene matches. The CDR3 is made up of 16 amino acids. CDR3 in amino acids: CASSLAGGGIFTEQYF. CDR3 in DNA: TGTGCCAGCAGCTTAGCTGGGGGGGGAATCTTTACCGAGCAGTACTTC.

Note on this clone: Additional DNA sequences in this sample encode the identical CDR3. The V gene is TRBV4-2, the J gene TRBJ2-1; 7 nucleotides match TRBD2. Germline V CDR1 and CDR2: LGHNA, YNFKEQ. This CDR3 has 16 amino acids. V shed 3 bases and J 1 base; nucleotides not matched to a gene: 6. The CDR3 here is CASSQESGESYNEQFF. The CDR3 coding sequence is TGTGCCAGCAGCCAGGAGAGCGGGGAATCCTACAATGAGCAGTTCTTC.

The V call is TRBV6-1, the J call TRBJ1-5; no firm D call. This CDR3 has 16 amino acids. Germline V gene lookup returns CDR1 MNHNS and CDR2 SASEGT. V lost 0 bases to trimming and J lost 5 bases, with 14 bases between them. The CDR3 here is CASSEAPRGFHQPQHF. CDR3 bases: TGTGCCAGCAGTGAAGCCCCCCGGGGATTTCATCAGCCCCAGCATTTT.

The CDR3 DNA follows: TGCGCCAGCAGCCAAGAGCGGGGACAGGGGAGCAATCAGCCCCAGCATTTT. It is translated as CASSQERGQGSNQPQHF. V gene TRBV4-1 combines with J gene TRBJ1-5; 10 bases are a match to TRBD1. Germline V gene sequence: CDR1 MGHRA, CDR2 YSYEKL. V trimming: 0 bases; J trimming: 1 base; junction bases outside the gene matches: 3. This CDR3 has 17 residues.

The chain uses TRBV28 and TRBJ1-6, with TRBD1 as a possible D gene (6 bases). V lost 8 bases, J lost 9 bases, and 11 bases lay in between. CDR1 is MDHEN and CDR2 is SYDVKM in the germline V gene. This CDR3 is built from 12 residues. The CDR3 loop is CASQGTSSPLHF. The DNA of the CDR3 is TGTGCCAGCCAGGGGACAAGTTCACCCCTCCACTTT. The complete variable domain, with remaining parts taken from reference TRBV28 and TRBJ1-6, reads DVKVTQSSRYLVKRTGEKVFLECVQDMDHENMFWYRQDPGLGLRLIYFSYDVKMKEKGDIPEGYSVSREKKERFSLILESASTNQTSMYLCASQGTSSPLHFGNGTRLTVT.

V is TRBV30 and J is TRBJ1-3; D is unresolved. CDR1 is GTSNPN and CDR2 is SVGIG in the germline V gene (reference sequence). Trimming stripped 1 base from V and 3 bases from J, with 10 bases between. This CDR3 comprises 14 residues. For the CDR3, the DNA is TGTGCCTGGAGTGACGGATGGGATGGAAACACCATATATTTT. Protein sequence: CAWSDGWDGNTIYF.

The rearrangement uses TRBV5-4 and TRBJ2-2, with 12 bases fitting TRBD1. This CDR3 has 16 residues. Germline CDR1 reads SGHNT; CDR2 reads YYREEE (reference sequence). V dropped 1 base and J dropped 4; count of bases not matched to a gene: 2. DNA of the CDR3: TGTGCCAGCAGCTTGTTGGGACAGGGGGCCACCGGGGAGCTGTTTTTT. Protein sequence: CASSLLGQGATGELFF.

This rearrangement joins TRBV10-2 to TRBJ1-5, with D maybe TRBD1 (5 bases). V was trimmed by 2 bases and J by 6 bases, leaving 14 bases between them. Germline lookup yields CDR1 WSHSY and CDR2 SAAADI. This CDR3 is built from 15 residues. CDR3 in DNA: TGCGCCAGCAGTGAGGGAGGGCAGGGATTTCAGCCCCAGCATTTT. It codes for CASSEGGQGFQPQHF.

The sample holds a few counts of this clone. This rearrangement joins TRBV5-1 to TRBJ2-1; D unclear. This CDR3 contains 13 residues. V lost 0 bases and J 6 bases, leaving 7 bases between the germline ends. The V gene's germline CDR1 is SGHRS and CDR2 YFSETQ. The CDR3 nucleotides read TGCGCCAGCAGCTTGGCGAGGATCAATGAGCAGTTCTTC. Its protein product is CASSLARINEQFF.